This is a list of T cell receptor beta chains from one sample in a study of shared T cell receptors in the human thymus. Data came from immunoSEQ multiplex PCR; TCRdb stores just in-frame clones and leaves some out. The repertoire holds fewer than 700,000 clones, with approximately 90% as singletons. These data were also reused for a study on human thymus T cells.

Specimen: thymocytes. These receptors came from a boy under three years old with a congenital heart defect. CDR3s include the opening cysteine and the closing phenylalanine or tryptophan. D genes are given only for firm matches. The listing skips clone size in some rows; elsewhere it reads once, few, many or a size class.

v_call	j_call	clone_size	d_call	cdr3_nt	cdr3_aa
TRBV19	TRBJ1-2	NA	NA	TGTGCCAGTAGTATCCCCCGGGACACCCTCTATGGCTACACCTTC	CASSIPRDTLYGYTF
TRBV15	TRBJ2-7	once	TRBD2	TGTGCCACCAGCAGGGGGAAGCGGGAGTGGAGGGAGCAGTACTTC	CATSRGKREWREQYF
TRBV6-6	TRBJ1-3	few	NA	TGTGCCAGCAGTTGGGCACAGGGCTCTGGAAACACCATATATTTT	CASSWAQGSGNTIYF
TRBV5-6	TRBJ2-7	NA	TRBD1	TGTGCCAGCAGCGATCCCACAGGGGGTCGCTACGAGCAGTACTTC	CASSDPTGGRYEQYF
TRBV10-3	TRBJ2-7	NA	NA	TGTGCCATCAGTGACGGGGTCCCTGTGGATTACGAGCAGTACTTC	CAISDGVPVDYEQYF
TRBV6-1	TRBJ2-3	NA	TRBD2	TGTGCCAGCAGTGAACGGGGGACTAGCGGGAGGATCCCAGATACGCAGTATTTT	CASSERGTSGRIPDTQYF
TRBV5-1	TRBJ1-2	NA	NA	TGCGCCAGCAGCCAAAATTCTGATGGGGGGACCTTC	CASSQNSDGGTF
TRBV28	TRBJ1-1	NA	TRBD1	TGTGCCAGCAGTACCCCGGGACAGCTCATGAACACTGAAGCTTTCTTT	CASSTPGQLMNTEAFF
TRBV7-9	TRBJ1-1	NA	TRBD1	TGTGCCAGCAGCTTAGAGGACCCAGGGGGCGGGATGAGGAACACTGAAGCTTTCTTT	CASSLEDPGGGMRNTEAFF
TRBV6-1	TRBJ1-2	NA	NA	TGTGCCAGCAGTGAAGCGGCAGGGTCGGACTATGGCTACACCTTC	CASSEAAGSDYGYTF
TRBV14	TRBJ2-1	NA	NA	TGTGCCAGCAGCCAGGAGATCTGGCATGAGCAGTTCTTC	CASSQEIWHEQFF
TRBV5-1	TRBJ1-2	NA	NA	TGCGCCAGCAGCTTGGCCCACAAATACTATGGCTACACCTTC	CASSLAHKYYGYTF
TRBV4-3	TRBJ2-2	NA	NA	TGCGCCAGCAGCCAAGTCGTGTGTGTGGGGGAGCTGTTTTTT	CASSQVVCVGELFF
TRBV11-2	TRBJ1-1	once	NA	TGTGCCAGCAGCTTGCGGGACCTGAACACTGAAGCTTTCTTT	CASSLRDLNTEAFF
TRBV27	TRBJ2-7	NA	NA	TGTGCCAGCAGTCGGGGGTGGTCCGGCTACGAGCAGTACTTC	CASSRGWSGYEQYF
TRBV27	TRBJ2-7	NA	TRBD1	TGTGCCAGCAGACTCATACCCGGACAGGGGTGCGACGAGCAGTACTTC	CASRLIPGQGCDEQYF
TRBV27	TRBJ2-7	NA	TRBD2	TGTGCCAGCAGTTTATCCGGGACTAGCGTCTCCTACGAGCAGTACTTC	CASSLSGTSVSYEQYF
TRBV5-1	TRBJ2-7	NA	TRBD1	TGCGCCAGCAGCCCCGGGACAGGGATTAACGAGCAGTACTTC	CASSPGTGINEQYF
TRBV5-4	TRBJ2-3	NA	TRBD1	TGTGCCAGCAGCTTGGGTGGACAGGGGGCCTTGAATACGCAGTATTTT	CASSLGGQGALNTQYF
TRBV5-1	TRBJ2-5	NA	TRBD2	TGCGCCAGCAGCTCCGGGGGGCAAGAGACCCAGTACTTC	CASSSGGQETQYF
TRBV9	TRBJ2-7	NA	NA	TGTGCCAGCAGTGGGGACTCGACCTCCTACGAGCAGTACTTC	CASSGDSTSYEQYF
TRBV25-1	TRBJ2-3	NA	NA	TGTGCCAGCAGTGAATTTCGGGGACTGACAGATACGCAGTATTTT	CASSEFRGLTDTQYF
TRBV6-5	TRBJ2-5	NA	NA	TGTGCCAGCGGCTGGCAAGAGACCCAGTACTTC	CASGWQETQYF
TRBV30	TRBJ2-1	NA	TRBD2	TGTGCCTGGAGTGTACCGGGACTAGTAGGGAGTGAGCAGTTCTTC	CAWSVPGLVGSEQFF
TRBV19	TRBJ2-7	NA	TRBD2	TGTGCCAATCGGGGCGGGAGGGTCTACGAGCAGTACTTC	CANRGGRVYEQYF
TRBV2	TRBJ2-7	NA	NA	TGTGCCAGCAGTGGGATGGGGCACGAGCAGTACTTC	CASSGMGHEQYF
TRBV27	TRBJ2-3	NA	NA	TGTGCCAGCAGTTCCTACGGTAGCAGCCACACAGATACGCAGTATTTT	CASSSYGSSHTDTQYF
TRBV29-1	TRBJ2-1	NA	NA	TGCAGCGTTGAGTGGCATGAGCAGTTCTTC	CSVEWHEQFF
TRBV2	TRBJ2-1	NA	TRBD2	TGTGCCAGCAGTCCCACTAGCGGGACCTATGAGCAGTTCTTC	CASSPTSGTYEQFF
TRBV28	TRBJ2-7	few	TRBD1	TGTGCCAGCAGGGGGACAGGGGGAGGCGAGCAGTACTTC	CASRGTGGGEQYF
TRBV18	TRBJ2-1	NA	TRBD2	TGTGCCAGCTCACAAACCCCCCTACTCGCGGGAGATAACAATGAGCAGTTCTTC	CASSQTPLLAGDNNEQFF
TRBV4-3	TRBJ1-2	NA	NA	TGCGCCAGCAGCCAAGAGGCCGGACAAAGGGTATGCGGCTACACCTTC	CASSQEAGQRVCGYTF
TRBV4-2	TRBJ1-5	NA	TRBD1	TGTGCCAGCAGCCAAACCGGGACAGGGGGACAGCCCCAGCATTTT	CASSQTGTGGQPQHF
TRBV30	TRBJ2-7	NA	NA	TGTGCCTGGAGTGTACCCGAAGTTGGATTCAGGGTGAACGAGCAGTACTTC	CAWSVPEVGFRVNEQYF
TRBV5-1	TRBJ1-1	NA	NA	TGCGCCAGCAGCTTGCCAGGCGCACCCTTGAACACTGAAGCTTTCTTT	CASSLPGAPLNTEAFF
TRBV6-5	TRBJ1-1	NA	NA	TGTGCCAGCAGTTACTCGAGTACAGTAAGGAACACTGAAGCTTTCTTT	CASSYSSTVRNTEAFF
TRBV7-9	TRBJ2-5	NA	NA	TGTGCCAGCAGCTTAGGGCGCGGGACTCACCAAGAGACCCAGTACTTC	CASSLGRGTHQETQYF
TRBV6-6	TRBJ2-7	NA	TRBD1	TGTGCCAGCAGCCCGGGACAGGGGGCAGGCGAGCAGTACTTC	CASSPGQGAGEQYF
TRBV6-1	TRBJ2-7	NA	TRBD2	TGTGCCAGCAGTGACGGACTAGCGGGAGGGCCGGTCGACGAGCAGTACTTC	CASSDGLAGGPVDEQYF
TRBV9	TRBJ1-2	NA	NA	TGTGCCAGCAGCGCTAAGACAGTGGACGGCTACACCTTC	CASSAKTVDGYTF
TRBV27	TRBJ2-6	NA	NA	TGTGCCAGCAGTTTATCCAGGGGCTCTGGGGCCAACGTCCTGACTTTC	CASSLSRGSGANVLTF
TRBV28	TRBJ2-1	NA	TRBD1	TGTGCCAGCAGTTTACACGAACAGGGGGCCCTCTCCTACAATGAGCAGTTCTTC	CASSLHEQGALSYNEQFF
TRBV6-5	TRBJ2-7	NA	TRBD2	TGTGCCAGCCGACTAGCGGGAGGGCCCCTGTACGAGCAGTACTTC	CASRLAGGPLYEQYF
TRBV28	TRBJ1-1	NA	TRBD1	TGTGCCAGCAGCCCCGGGACAGAGAACACTGAAGCTTTCTTT	CASSPGTENTEAFF
TRBV6-5	TRBJ2-2	once	NA	TGTGCCAGCAGTTACTATACAGGCAGAAACACCGGGGAGCTGTTTTTT	CASSYYTGRNTGELFF
TRBV5-6	TRBJ1-4	few	NA	TGTGCCAGCAGCTTGGCACCAGGGGAAGGAGAAAAACTGTTTTTT	CASSLAPGEGEKLFF
TRBV10-3	TRBJ2-1	NA	NA	TGTGCCATAGCAAGATACTCCTACAATGAGCAGTTCTTC	CAIARYSYNEQFF
TRBV11-2	TRBJ2-1	NA	NA	TGTGCCAGCAGCTTAGAGATAGCTCCACTCTACAATGAGCAGTTCTTC	CASSLEIAPLYNEQFF
TRBV11-3	TRBJ2-2	NA	NA	TGTGCCAGCAGCCCAGCCCTACGGTGGAGGGAAGGCGGGGAGCTGTTTTTT	CASSPALRWREGGELFF
TRBV4-3	TRBJ2-3	few	TRBD2	TGCGCCAGCAGCCAAGATTCCGGGACTAGCGGGAGTTGGGGAACAGATACGCAGTATTTT	CASSQDSGTSGSWGTDTQYF
TRBV4-2	TRBJ2-5	NA	NA	TGTGCCAGCAGCCCCCAGCGAGGTCCCGGGGAGACCCAGTACTTC	CASSPQRGPGETQYF
TRBV13	TRBJ2-3	NA	TRBD2	TGTGCCAGCAGCCCCCGCGGGAGTAAGACAGATACGCAGTATTTT	CASSPRGSKTDTQYF
TRBV15	TRBJ1-4	NA	NA	TGTGCCACCAGCAGAGGTAGCAGGGCAACTAATGAAAAACTGTTTTTT	CATSRGSRATNEKLFF
TRBV5-6	TRBJ2-7	NA	TRBD2	TGTGCCAGCAGAGGTAGGACTAGCGACTCCTACGAGCAGTACTTC	CASRGRTSDSYEQYF
TRBV29-1	TRBJ2-7	NA	TRBD1	TGCAGCGTTGAAGATAAAGACGGGACAGGGTGCCACGAGCAGTACTTC	CSVEDKDGTGCHEQYF